One T cell receptor (beta chain) is described in this entry. The identical CDR3 is also encoded by other nucleotide sequences in the sample. This sample was included in a study of shared clonotypes between healthy human individuals. Sequenced by immunoSEQ multiplex PCR; TCRdb stores in-frame clones only, minus some. Of roughly 410,000 clones in the sample, roughly 96% were seen once. Trimming took 0 bases from V and 4 from J; bases not matched to a gene: 0. CDR3 length: 16 residues. Germline CDR1 and CDR2: MNHEY and SVGAGI. This sequence originates from a man in his thirties or forties in good health. The chain joins TRBV6-5 to TRBJ2-7, with 16 bases lining up with TRBD2. Sequencing was carried out using memory CD8+ T cells sorted from blood. Subset meaning: CD45RO+ cells pooled with CCR7-negative TemRA cells. This CDR3 reads CASSYSGLAGGYEQYF. CDR3 DNA sequence: TGTGCCAGCAGTTACTCGGGACTAGCGGGAGGGTACGAGCAGTACTTC.